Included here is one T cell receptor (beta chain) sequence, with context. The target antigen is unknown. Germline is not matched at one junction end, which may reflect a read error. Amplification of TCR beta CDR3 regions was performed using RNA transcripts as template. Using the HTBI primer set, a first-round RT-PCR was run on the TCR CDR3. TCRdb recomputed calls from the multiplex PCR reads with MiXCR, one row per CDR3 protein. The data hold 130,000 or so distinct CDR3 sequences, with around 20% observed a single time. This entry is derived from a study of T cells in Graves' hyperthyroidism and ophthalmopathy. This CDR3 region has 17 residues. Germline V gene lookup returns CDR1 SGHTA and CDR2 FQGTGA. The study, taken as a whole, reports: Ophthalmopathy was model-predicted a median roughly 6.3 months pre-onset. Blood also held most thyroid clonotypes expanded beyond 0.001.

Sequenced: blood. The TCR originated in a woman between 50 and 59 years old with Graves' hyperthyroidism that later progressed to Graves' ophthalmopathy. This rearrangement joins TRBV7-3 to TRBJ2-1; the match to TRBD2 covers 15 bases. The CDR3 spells CAGSPSPGTSGRSEQFF. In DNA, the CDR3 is TGTGCCGGCAGCCCCTCCCCCGGGACTAGCGGGAGGAGTGAGCAGTTCTTC.